This entry describes one TCR beta chain. The sample belongs to a study of CD8 T cells in Susac syndrome. The germline V and J ends were trimmed by 5 bases and 9 bases, with 23 bases remaining between them. The CDR3 consists of 16 residues. An input of roughly 0.5 to 1 ug of RNA was subjected to reverse transcription using random hexamers. One entry per CDR3 protein, called by TCRdb with MiXCR from the immunoSEQ multiplex PCR reads. The sample consists of roughly 200,000 distinct CDR3 sequences, around 90% of them appearing once. This chain joins TRBV12-3 or TRBV12-4 and TRBJ2-1; either TRBD1 or TRBD2 may fit D (5 bases each). This receptor was obtained from a human donor with Susac syndrome. The sample comprised CD4+ T cells from PBMCs. The CDR3 DNA reads TGTGCCAGCAGTCCGCGGCCAGGGAGCACTAATACTGAGCAGTTCTTC. Its protein product is CASSPRPGSTNTEQFF.